This passage covers 19 T cell receptor beta chains from one sample sequenced in a study of regulatory T cells in long-lasting Graves disease (dated by TCRdb to 2020 to 2022). Read against the paper, the sample's time point label means: persistent/refractory GD, antithyroid drugs over 5 years with positive TRAb. RNA was extracted from PBMCs in TRIzol for both TCR sequencing and RNA sequencing. The library was prepared using multiplex PCR. The listed sequencing device is Illumina HiSeq 4000. TCR beta libraries were built with iRepertoire HTBI primers and Arm-PCR amplification of CDR3 regions. The raw public reads went through TCRdb reprocessing: fastp at Q25, MiXCR clone calling, in-frame beta chains kept. Records with the same CDR3 protein are collapsed into one entry carrying the most frequent genes and DNA. Within this sample are 400,000 to 500,000 distinct CDR3 sequences, with less than 25% of them counted one time only. The ten largest account for 7.8% of the sample.

This material consisted of peripheral blood mononuclear cells (PBMCs), taken when the disease was refractory, from a patient treated with antithyroid drugs. These receptors came from a female donor with Graves disease.

The sample holds many counts of this clonotype. V usage is TRBV10-3 and J usage is TRBJ2-5, with D unclear. Germline V CDR1 and CDR2: ENHRY, SYGVKD. The V end lost 2 bases, the J end lost 1 base, and 5 bases lay between the germline ends. The CDR3 extends over 13 amino acids. The CDR3 DNA sequence: TGTGCCATCAGTGAGGTCCCCCAAGAGACCCAGTACTTC. As protein: CAISEVPQETQYF.

This sequence joins TRBV3-1 and TRBJ2-2, with 9 bases identical to TRBD2. CDR1 and CDR2 (germline): LGHDT, YNNKEL (reference sequence). V was pared by 2 bases and J by 7 bases, with 14 bases of the junction left unmatched. The CDR3 contains 18 residues. The CDR3 is CASSQRDRGLATFGELFF. The DNA for the CDR3 is TGTGCCAGCAGCCAACGGGATAGGGGACTAGCAACATTCGGGGAGCTGTTTTTT.

The chain links TRBV11-2 to TRBJ2-7, with 9 positions matching TRBD2. The germline V gene has CDR1 SGHAT and CDR2 FQNNGV. V shed 3 bases and J 0 bases; nucleotides not matched to a gene: 3. The CDR3 runs to 15 residues. The CDR3 region has the DNA TGTGCCAGCAGCTTTAGGGGACTAGCCTCCTACGAGCAGTACTTC. Its translation: CASSFRGLASYEQYF.

There are many counts of this clonotype. The chain employs TRBV6-1 and TRBJ1-1; 7 bases are a match to TRBD1. The CDR3 runs 15 residues. Germline CDR1 is MNHNS and CDR2 is SASEGT. After removal of 5 bases from V and 0 bases from J, the junction contained 6 bases not matched to a gene. The CDR3 sequence is CASSPGQGVNTEAFF. CDR3 DNA sequence: TGTGCCAGCAGTCCCGGGCAGGGGGTGAACACTGAAGCTTTCTTT.

This clonotype was counted a few times. J is TRBJ2-7 and V is TRBV15, with 14 bases identical to TRBD2. The J segment lost 0 bases and the V segment lost 3 bases, leaving 7 bases of the junction unmatched. CDR3 size: 18 residues. Looked up from germline, CDR1 is LNHNV and CDR2 is YYDKDF (reference sequence). CDR3 sequence: CATSSGLAGGLLSYEQYF. The CDR3 DNA reads TGTGCCACCAGCAGCGGACTAGCGGGAGGTCTACTCTCCTACGAGCAGTACTTC.

The chain couples TRBV15 to TRBJ2-2; D unresolved. V was pared by 0 bases and J by 1 base, with 9 bases between. Germline lookup yields CDR1 LNHNV and CDR2 YYDKDF (reference sequence). The CDR3 sequence is 16 residues long. CDR3 loop: CATSRDRAENTGELFF. The CDR3 nucleotides read TGTGCCACCAGCAGAGATAGGGCGGAGAACACCGGGGAGCTGTTTTTT.

This clonotype has a handful of counts. The V and J genes are TRBV7-2 and TRBJ1-4, with D perhaps matching TRBD1 (5 bases). CDR3 length: 15 residues. Trimming removed 6 bases from V and 5 bases from J, with 16 bases in between. CDR1 is SGHTA and CDR2 is FQGNSA in the germline V gene. For the CDR3, the DNA is TGTGCCAGCAGAGCACGGGACCAGGGAAATGAAAAACTGTTTTTT. This gives the protein CASRARDQGNEKLFF.

This chain connects TRBV10-3 to TRBJ1-4, with TRBD1 as a possible D gene (5 bases). The V and J ends lost 10 bases and 3 bases respectively, with 12 bases between them. From germline, CDR1 is ENHRY and CDR2 SYGVKD. CDR3 length: 13 amino acids. The CDR3, as DNA: TGTGCCACGAGGGGTTTTGCTAATGAAAAACTGTTTTTT. Translated, it gives CATRGFANEKLFF.

The chain combines TRBV4-1 with TRBJ2-4, with 10 bases lining up with TRBD2. The length of the CDR3 is 13 residues. V lost 0 bases, J lost 15 bases, and 5 bases stayed unmatched. Germline V gives CDR1 MGHRA, CDR2 YSYEKL. The CDR3, as DNA: TGCGCCAGCAGCCAAGAACTAGCGGGGCGGCTGTACTTC. Encoded protein: CASSQELAGRLYF.

This clonotype was detected many times. V gene TRBV28 combines with J gene TRBJ1-5; 9 bases map to TRBD1. Trimming cost V 7 bases and J 8 bases; bases outside gene matches: 9. This CDR3 contains 14 residues. Germline-derived CDR1 and CDR2 are MDHEN and SYDVKM. The CDR3 sequence is CASNTQGAREPQHF. In DNA form, the CDR3 reads TGTGCCAGCAACACACAGGGGGCTAGGGAGCCCCAGCATTTT.

This sequence joins TRBV7-2 and TRBJ2-7; 9 bases agree with TRBD1. J was trimmed by 6 bases and V by 5 bases; bases with no gene match: 17. CDR1 and CDR2 (germline): SGHTA, FQGNSA. CDR3 length: 17 residues. The CDR3 here is CASSMLVGTGISSEQYF. CDR3 coding DNA: TGTGCCAGCAGCATGCTGGTGGGGACAGGGATATCGTCCGAGCAGTACTTC.

This clonotype was recorded at least ten times. The V call is TRBV7-3, the J call TRBJ2-7; 10 bases fit TRBD2. The CDR3 loop spans 15 amino acids. The germline CDR1 and CDR2 sequences are SGHTA and FQGTGA. Trimming cost V 1 base and J 2 bases; bases outside gene matches: 2. Written as DNA, the CDR3 is TGTGCCAGCAGCTTAAAGGGGACTAGCGCCTACGAGCAGTACTTC. Its translation: CASSLKGTSAYEQYF.

This chain joins TRBV7-9 and TRBJ2-2; no firm D call. The CDR3 runs 15 residues. V dropped 5 bases and J dropped 1 base, with 11 bases sitting between them. The V gene's germline CDR1 is SEHNR and CDR2 FQNEAQ (reference sequence). Here the CDR3 DNA reads TGTGCCAGCAGCCCCCGCACGAGGAACACCGGGGAGCTGTTTTTT. It codes for CASSPRTRNTGELFF. Based on the CDR3 plus reference TRBV7-9 and TRBJ2-2, the full variable domain is DTGVSQNPRHKITKRGQNVTFRCDPISEHNRLYWYRQTLGQGPEFLTYFQNEAQLEKSRLLSDRFSAERPKGSFSTLEIQRTEQGDSAMYLCASSPRTRNTGELFFGEGSRLTVL.

This clonotype was seen at least ten times. This rearrangement joins TRBV3-1 to TRBJ2-7; 10 bases are shared with TRBD2. Per the germline V gene, CDR1 is LGHDT and CDR2 is YNNKEL (reference sequence). Trimming cost V 1 base and J 2 bases; bases outside gene matches: 5. The CDR3 sequence is 16 residues long. The CDR3 coding sequence is TGTGCCAGCAGCCAAGCCCCAGCGGGAGGGCCCTACGAGCAGTACTTC. This sequence encodes CASSQAPAGGPYEQYF.

The V call is TRBV5-1, the J call TRBJ1-2, with D hard to call. V shed 3 bases and J shed 5 bases, with 20 bases lying between them. Germline V gives CDR1 SGHRS, CDR2 YFSETQ. The CDR3 is 16 residues long. Written as DNA, the CDR3 is TGCGCCAGCAGCTCGGCCGAAGGGCGATCTAGGTATGGCTACACCTTC. Protein product: CASSSAEGRSRYGYTF.

This clonotype was observed at least ten times. The chain couples TRBV30 to TRBJ1-6; D may be TRBD1 (6 bases). V lost 3 bases to trimming and J lost 9 bases, with 15 bases between them. CDR1 is GTSNPN, CDR2 SVGIG, per germline (reference sequence). The CDR3 length is 14 residues. The CDR3 here is CAWRSGGSGSPLHF. CDR3 bases: TGTGCCTGGAGATCCGGGGGCTCGGGTTCACCCCTCCACTTT.

This clonotype was seen repeatedly, ten times or more. The chain uses TRBV6-1 and TRBJ1-1, with 10 bases lining up with TRBD1. Germline V gene sequence: CDR1 MNHNS, CDR2 SASEGT. Losses at the gene ends were 6 bases for V and 3 bases for J; bases not matched to a gene: 10. The CDR3 sequence is 16 residues long. The CDR3 loop is CASSVDRGLKDTEAFF. The DNA of the CDR3 is TGTGCCAGCAGCGTCGACAGGGGGCTTAAGGACACTGAAGCTTTCTTT.

There are many counts of this clonotype. CDR3 protein: CASSSPTTSGRGTQYF. In DNA, the CDR3 is TGTGCCAGCAGCTCCCCCACTACTAGCGGTCGCGGGACCCAGTACTTC. The chain links TRBV28 to TRBJ2-5; TRBD2 matches at 8 bases. The J segment lost 7 bases and the V segment lost 6 bases, leaving 16 bases of the junction unmatched. CDR3 length equals 16 residues. Germline V CDR1 and CDR2: MDHEN, SYDVKM.

This clonotype turned up a few times. This rearrangement joins TRBV7-9 to TRBJ1-3, with D possibly being TRBD1 (6 bases). V was cut by 6 bases and J by 0 bases, with 9 bases left in between. The V gene's germline CDR1 is SEHNR and CDR2 FQNEAQ (reference sequence). This CDR3 is 14 amino acids long. The CDR3 region is CASSRTVSGNTIYF. CDR3 sequence (DNA): TGTGCCAGCAGTCGGACAGTCTCTGGAAACACCATATATTTT.